This T cell receptor (beta chain) was found in a study of shared clonotypes between healthy human individuals. The wider study: Donors consisted of two women and a few men between 18 and 49.

This clone was seen only once. What it recognizes is unknown. Findings of the study overall: Few donors restricted represented genetic and exposure-history diversity.

Germline CDR1 reads SGHVS; CDR2 reads FQNEAQ. With V trimmed by 5 bases and J by 7 bases, 5 bases remained unmatched. The CDR3 runs to 13 residues. Among the donors, all were Caucasian adults who lived in Nashville, Tennessee. Per the original methods: ImmunoSEQ yielded junction-only sequences lacking quality scores, so filtering differed. Clones were read by immunoSEQ multiplex PCR, and TCRdb kept only the in-frame ones, dropping some. That table supplies the V and J calls and clone size; D and trimming were determined from the DNA. The sample contains fewer than 550,000 clones, almost 80% of which appear only once.

This TCR came from a woman aged 40 to 50 in good health. Some clones in this sample may be carry-over from other donors' samples. Material for sequencing was PBMCs. The chain joins TRBV7-8 to TRBJ2-7; 10 bases fit TRBD1. The CDR3 reads CASSRQGAQEQYF. CDR3 sequence (DNA): TGTGCCAGCAGCCGACAGGGGGCGCAGGAGCAGTACTTC.